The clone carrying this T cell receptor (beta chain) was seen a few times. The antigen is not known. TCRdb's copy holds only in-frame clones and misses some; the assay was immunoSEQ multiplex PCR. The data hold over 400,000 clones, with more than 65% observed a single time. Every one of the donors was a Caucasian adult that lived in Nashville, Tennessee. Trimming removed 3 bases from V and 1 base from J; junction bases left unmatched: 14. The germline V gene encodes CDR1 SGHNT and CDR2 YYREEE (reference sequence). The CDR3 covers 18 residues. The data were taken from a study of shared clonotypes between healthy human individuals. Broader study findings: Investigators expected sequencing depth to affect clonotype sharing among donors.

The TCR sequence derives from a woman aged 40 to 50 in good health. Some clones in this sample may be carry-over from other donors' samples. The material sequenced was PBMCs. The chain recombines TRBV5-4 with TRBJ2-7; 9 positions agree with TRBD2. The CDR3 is CASSWGGGRLAESYEQYF. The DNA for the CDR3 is TGTGCCAGCAGCTGGGGAGGGGGCAGACTAGCGGAGTCCTACGAGCAGTACTTC. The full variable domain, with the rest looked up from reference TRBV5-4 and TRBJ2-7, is ETGVTQSPTHLIKTRGQQVTLRCSSQSGHNTVSWYQQALGQGPQFIFQYYREEENGRGNFPPRFSGLQFPNYSSELNVNALELDDSALYLCASSWGGGRLAESYEQYFGPGTRLTVT.